The sequence of this TCR beta chain was determined in a study of PD-1 blockade in classical Hodgkin lymphoma. In germline, CDR1 is SGHRS, CDR2 YFSETQ. With 6 bases clipped from V and 6 bases from J, the junction kept 6 bases outside the gene matches. The CDR3 covers 14 residues. Autologous stem cell transplantation was followed by relapse in every patient, and brentuximab vedotin exposure varied. This clone was counted once. What it recognizes is unknown. The method was immunoSEQ multiplex PCR; TCRdb's version includes in-frame clones alone and lacks a portion of them. This sample has roughly 92,000 clones; more than 90% occur once, and the top ten carry 2.8%. Study findings and constraints: Those starting nivolumab under 1 year post-ASCT were excluded. Relapsed/refractory patients reportedly had the lowest baseline TCR diversity, below newly diagnosed patients, who were below healthy donors.

Sequenced here: peripheral blood mononuclear cells (PBMCs), sampled at baseline. This chain connects TRBV5-1 to TRBJ2-1, with 10 nucleotides matching TRBD2. This TCR was recovered from a human donor with classical Hodgkin lymphoma. The CDR3 DNA is TGCGCCAGCAAAGGGACTAGCGAGACCAATGAGCAGTTCTTC. Its protein is CASKGTSETNEQFF.